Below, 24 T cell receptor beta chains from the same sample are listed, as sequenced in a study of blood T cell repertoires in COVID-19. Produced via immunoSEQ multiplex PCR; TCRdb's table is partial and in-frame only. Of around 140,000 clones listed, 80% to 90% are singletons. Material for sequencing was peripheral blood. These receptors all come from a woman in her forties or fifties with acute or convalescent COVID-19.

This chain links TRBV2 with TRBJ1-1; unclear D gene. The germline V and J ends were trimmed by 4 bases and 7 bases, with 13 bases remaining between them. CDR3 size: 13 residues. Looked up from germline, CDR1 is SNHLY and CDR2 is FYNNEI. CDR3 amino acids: CASSGRAGGEAFF. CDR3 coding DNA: TGTGCCAGCAGTGGTCGTGCCGGCGGTGAAGCTTTCTTT.

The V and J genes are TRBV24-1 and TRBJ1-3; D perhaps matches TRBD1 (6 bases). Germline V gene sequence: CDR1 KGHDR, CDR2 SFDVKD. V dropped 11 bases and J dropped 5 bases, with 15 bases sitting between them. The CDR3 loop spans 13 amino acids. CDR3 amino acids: CANQGRGRNTIYF. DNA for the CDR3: TGTGCCAACCAAGGCAGGGGTAGAAACACCATATATTTT.

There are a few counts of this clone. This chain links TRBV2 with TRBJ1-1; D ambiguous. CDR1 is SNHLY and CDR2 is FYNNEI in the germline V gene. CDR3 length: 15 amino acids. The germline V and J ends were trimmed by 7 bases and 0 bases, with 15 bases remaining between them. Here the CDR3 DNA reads TGTGCCAGCACCCGAGATGCGACAATGAACACTGAAGCTTTCTTT. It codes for CASTRDATMNTEAFF.

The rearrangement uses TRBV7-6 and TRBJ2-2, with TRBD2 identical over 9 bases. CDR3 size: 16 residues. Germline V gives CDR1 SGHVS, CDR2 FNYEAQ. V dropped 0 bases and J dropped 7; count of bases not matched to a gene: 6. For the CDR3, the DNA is TGTGCCAGCAGCTTAGCTGGCGGGAGGGCCGTCGGGGAGCTGTTTTTT. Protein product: CASSLAGGRAVGELFF.

Written as DNA, the CDR3 is TGTGCCAGCGATCCTAGCGGAGCCTACAATGAGCAGTTCTTC. It is translated as CASDPSGAYNEQFF. The chain uses TRBV7-9 and TRBJ2-1, with 7 positions matching TRBD2. CDR1 is SEHNR and CDR2 is FQNEAQ in the germline V gene (reference sequence). The CDR3 runs 14 residues. The V gene end was trimmed by 8 bases and the J gene end by 2 bases; junction bases not matched to a gene: 6.

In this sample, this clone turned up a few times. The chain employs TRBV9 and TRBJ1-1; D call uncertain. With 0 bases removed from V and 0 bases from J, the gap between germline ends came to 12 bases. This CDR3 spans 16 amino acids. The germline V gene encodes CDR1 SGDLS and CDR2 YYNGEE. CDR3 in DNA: TGTGCCAGCAGCGTAGGGGTGGGCCTAATGAACACTGAAGCTTTCTTT. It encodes CASSVGVGLMNTEAFF.

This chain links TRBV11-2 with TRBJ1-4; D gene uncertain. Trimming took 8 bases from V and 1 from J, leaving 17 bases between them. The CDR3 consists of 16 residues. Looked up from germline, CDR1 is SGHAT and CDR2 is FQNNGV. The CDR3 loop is CASLSPRSRTNEKLFF. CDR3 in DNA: TGTGCCAGCCTTTCCCCCAGATCTCGAACTAATGAAAAACTGTTTTTT.

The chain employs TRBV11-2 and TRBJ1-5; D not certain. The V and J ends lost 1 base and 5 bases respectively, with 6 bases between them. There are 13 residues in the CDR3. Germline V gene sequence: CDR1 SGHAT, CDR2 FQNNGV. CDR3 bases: TGTGCCAGCAGCTTAGTTAGTCATCAGCCCCAGCATTTT. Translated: CASSLVSHQPQHF.

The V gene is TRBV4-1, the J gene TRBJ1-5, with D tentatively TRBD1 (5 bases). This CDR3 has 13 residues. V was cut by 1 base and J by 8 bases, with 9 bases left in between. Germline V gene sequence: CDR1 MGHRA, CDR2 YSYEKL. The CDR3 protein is CASSQVWGEPQHF. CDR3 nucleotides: TGCGCCAGCAGCCAAGTCTGGGGCGAGCCCCAGCATTTT.

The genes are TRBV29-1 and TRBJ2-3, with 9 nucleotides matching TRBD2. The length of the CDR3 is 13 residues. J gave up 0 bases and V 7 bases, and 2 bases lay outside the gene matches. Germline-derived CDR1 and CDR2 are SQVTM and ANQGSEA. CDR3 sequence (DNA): TGCAGCGCCGCGGGGGGGAGCACAGATACGCAGTATTTT. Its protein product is CSAAGGSTDTQYF.

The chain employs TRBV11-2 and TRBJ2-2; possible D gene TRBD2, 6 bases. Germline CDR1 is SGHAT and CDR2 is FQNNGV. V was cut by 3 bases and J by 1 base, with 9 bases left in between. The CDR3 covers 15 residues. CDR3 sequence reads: CASSFPRGNTGELFF. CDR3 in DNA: TGTGCCAGCAGCTTTCCGCGGGGGAACACCGGGGAGCTGTTTTTT.

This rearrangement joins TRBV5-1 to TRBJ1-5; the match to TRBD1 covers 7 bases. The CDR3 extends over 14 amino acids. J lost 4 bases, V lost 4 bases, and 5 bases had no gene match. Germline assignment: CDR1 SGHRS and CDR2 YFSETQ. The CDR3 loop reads CASSPGQLNQPQHF. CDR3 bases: TGCGCCAGCAGCCCGGGACAGCTGAATCAGCCCCAGCATTTT. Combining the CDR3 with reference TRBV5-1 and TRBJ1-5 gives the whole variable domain KAGVTQTPRYLIKTRGQQVTLSCSPISGHRSVSWYQQTPGQGLQFLFEYFSETQRNKGNFPGRFSGRQFSNSRSEMNVSTLELGDSALYLCASSPGQLNQPQHFGDGTRLSIL.

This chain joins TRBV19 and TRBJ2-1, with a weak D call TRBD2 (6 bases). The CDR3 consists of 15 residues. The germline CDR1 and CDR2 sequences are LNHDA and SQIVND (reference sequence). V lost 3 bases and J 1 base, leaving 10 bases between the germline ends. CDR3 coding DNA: TGTGCCAGTAGTATTGAGGGAGGTTCCTACAATGAGCAGTTCTTC. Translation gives CASSIEGGSYNEQFF.

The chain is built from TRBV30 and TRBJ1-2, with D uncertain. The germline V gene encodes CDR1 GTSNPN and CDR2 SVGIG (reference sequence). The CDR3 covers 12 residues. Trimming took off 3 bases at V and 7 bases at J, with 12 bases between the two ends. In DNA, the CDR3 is TGTGCCTGGAGCCCGTCGAGTTTTGGCTACACCTTC. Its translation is CAWSPSSFGYTF. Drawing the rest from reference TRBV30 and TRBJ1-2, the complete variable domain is SQTIHQWPATLVQPVGSPLSLECTVEGTSNPNLYWYRQAAGRGLQLLFYSVGIGQISSEVPQNLSASRPQDRQFILSSKKLLLSDSGFYLCAWSPSSFGYTFGSGTRLTVV.

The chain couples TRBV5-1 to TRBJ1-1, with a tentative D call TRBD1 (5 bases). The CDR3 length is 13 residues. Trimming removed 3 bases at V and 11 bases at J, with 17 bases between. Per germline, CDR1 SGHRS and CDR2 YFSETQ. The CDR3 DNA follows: TGCGCCAGCAGCTGGGGGGACTTTCGGCTTGCTTTCTTT. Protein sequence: CASSWGDFRLAFF.

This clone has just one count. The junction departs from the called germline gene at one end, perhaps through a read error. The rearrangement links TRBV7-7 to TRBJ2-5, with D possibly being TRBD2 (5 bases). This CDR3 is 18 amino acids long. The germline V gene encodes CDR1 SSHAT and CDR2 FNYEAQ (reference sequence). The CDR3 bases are TGTGCTAGCAGTCAATTACTAGTACACCGTAAGCTCCAGGAGACCCAGTACTTC. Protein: CASSQLLVHRKLQETQYF. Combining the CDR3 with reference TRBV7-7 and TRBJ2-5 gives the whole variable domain GAGVSQSPRYKVTKRGQDVTLRCDPISSHATLYWYQQALGQGPEFLTYFNYEAQPDKSGLPSDRFSAERPEGSISTLTIQRTEQRDSAMYRCASSQLLVHRKLQETQYFGPGTRLLVL.

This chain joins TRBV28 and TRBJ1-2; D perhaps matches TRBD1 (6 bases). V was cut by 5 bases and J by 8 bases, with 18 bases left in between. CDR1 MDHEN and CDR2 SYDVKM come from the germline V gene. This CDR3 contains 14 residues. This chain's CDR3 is CASSGQPNPRGYTF. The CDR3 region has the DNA TGTGCCAGCAGTGGACAGCCAAACCCCAGGGGCTACACCTTC.

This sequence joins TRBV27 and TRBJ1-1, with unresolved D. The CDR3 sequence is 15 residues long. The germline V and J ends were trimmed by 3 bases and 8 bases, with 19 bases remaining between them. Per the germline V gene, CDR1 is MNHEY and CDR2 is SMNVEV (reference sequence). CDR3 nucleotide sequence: TGTGCCAGCAGTTTGTTGGGAGCCCACCTCGAAGAAGCTTTCTTT. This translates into CASSLLGAHLEEAFF.

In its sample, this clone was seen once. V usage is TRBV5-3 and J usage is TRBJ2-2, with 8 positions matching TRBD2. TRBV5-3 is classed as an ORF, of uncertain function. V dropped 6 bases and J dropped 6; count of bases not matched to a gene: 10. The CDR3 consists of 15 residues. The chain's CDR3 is CARNPLSGTAGELFF. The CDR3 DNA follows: TGTGCCAGAAACCCACTTAGCGGGACGGCCGGGGAGCTGTTTTTT.

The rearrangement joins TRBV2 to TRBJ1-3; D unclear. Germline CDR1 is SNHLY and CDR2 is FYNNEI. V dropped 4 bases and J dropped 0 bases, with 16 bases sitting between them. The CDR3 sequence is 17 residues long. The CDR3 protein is CASSVIRQASSGNTIYF. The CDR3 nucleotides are TGTGCCAGCAGTGTAATCAGGCAGGCCAGCTCTGGAAACACCATATATTTT.

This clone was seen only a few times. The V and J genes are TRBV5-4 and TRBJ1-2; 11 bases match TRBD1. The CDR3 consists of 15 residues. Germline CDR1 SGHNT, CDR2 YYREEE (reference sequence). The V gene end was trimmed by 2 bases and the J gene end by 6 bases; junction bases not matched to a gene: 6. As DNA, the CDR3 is TGTGCCAGCAGCTTCGGGGACAGGGGGAAGAATGGCTACACCTTC. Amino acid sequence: CASSFGDRGKNGYTF. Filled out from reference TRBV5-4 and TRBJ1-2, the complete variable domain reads ETGVTQSPTHLIKTRGQQVTLRCSSQSGHNTVSWYQQALGQGPQFIFQYYREEENGRGNFPPRFSGLQFPNYSSELNVNALELDDSALYLCASSFGDRGKNGYTFGSGTRLTVV.

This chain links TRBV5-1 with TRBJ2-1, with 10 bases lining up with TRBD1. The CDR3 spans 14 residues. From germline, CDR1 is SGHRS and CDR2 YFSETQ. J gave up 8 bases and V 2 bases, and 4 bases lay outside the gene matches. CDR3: CASSLPGQGHEQFF. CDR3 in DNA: TGCGCCAGCAGCTTACCGGGACAGGGGCATGAGCAGTTCTTC. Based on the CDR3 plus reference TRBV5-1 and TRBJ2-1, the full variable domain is KAGVTQTPRYLIKTRGQQVTLSCSPISGHRSVSWYQQTPGQGLQFLFEYFSETQRNKGNFPGRFSGRQFSNSRSEMNVSTLELGDSALYLCASSLPGQGHEQFFGPGTRLTVL.

Written as DNA, the CDR3 is TGTGCCAGCACCCCCTGGACAGGGAACACCGGGGAGCTGTTTTTT. Amino acid sequence: CASTPWTGNTGELFF. V and J are TRBV14 and TRBJ2-2; 7 bases align to TRBD1. V lost 7 bases to trimming and J lost 1 base; unmatched junction nucleotides: 6. Germline V gene sequence: CDR1 SGHDN, CDR2 FVKESK. This CDR3 contains 15 residues.

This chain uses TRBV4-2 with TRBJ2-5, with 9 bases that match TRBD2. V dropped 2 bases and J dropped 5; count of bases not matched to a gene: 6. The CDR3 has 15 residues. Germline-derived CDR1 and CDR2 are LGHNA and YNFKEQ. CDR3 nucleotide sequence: TGTGCCAGCAGCCAACTTAGCGGGGGCGGGGAGACCCAGTACTTC. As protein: CASSQLSGGGETQYF.